Listed below are T cell receptor beta chains from one sample, sequenced in a study of blood T cell repertoires in COVID-19. Profiled with immunoSEQ multiplex PCR; TCRdb holds only in-frame clones, not every one. Altogether 450,000 to 500,000 clones are present, 70% to 90% being singletons, with the ten largest covering roughly 3.2%. The sample comprised peripheral blood. The origin of the receptors is a human donor in a cohort sampled during active COVID-19. The CDR3 runs from the conserved cysteine through the conserved F or W. Fields, in order: clone size, J gene, D gene, V gene, CDR3 protein, CDR3 DNA. D genes are given only for firm matches. Clone size, where shown, is once, few, many, or a class for clones that have expanded.

abundance: .
j_gene: TRBJ2-1
d_gene: TRBD2
v_gene: TRBV6-5
CDR3aa: CASSYTRGSLYNEQFF
CDR3nt: TGTGCCAGCAGTTATACACGCGGGAGTTTATACAATGAGCAGTTCTTC

abundance: once
j_gene: TRBJ2-7
d_gene: .
v_gene: TRBV28
CDR3aa: CASVQGNYEQYF
CDR3nt: TGTGCCAGCGTCCAGGGTAACTACGAGCAGTACTTC

abundance: .
j_gene: TRBJ2-3
d_gene: .
v_gene: TRBV7-3
CDR3aa: CASSQRSTDYPLLTDTQYF
CDR3nt: TGTGCCAGCAGCCAAAGATCAACCGACTACCCACTATTAACAGATACGCAGTATTTT

abundance: .
j_gene: TRBJ1-4
d_gene: TRBD1
v_gene: TRBV7-9
CDR3aa: CASSPTTGFEKLFF
CDR3nt: TGTGCCAGCAGCCCAACGACAGGGTTTGAAAAACTGTTTTTT

abundance: .
j_gene: TRBJ1-5
d_gene: TRBD1
v_gene: TRBV24-1
CDR3aa: CATSPTGFGNQPQHF
CDR3nt: TGTGCCACCAGCCCGACAGGGTTTGGTAATCAGCCCCAGCATTTT

abundance: .
j_gene: TRBJ2-2
d_gene: TRBD2
v_gene: TRBV28
CDR3aa: CASRGTSGRGNTGELFF
CDR3nt: TGTGCCAGCAGGGGGACTAGCGGGAGGGGGAACACCGGGGAGCTGTTTTTT

abundance: .
j_gene: TRBJ1-2
d_gene: TRBD1
v_gene: TRBV5-4
CDR3aa: CASSLGTGAYGYTF
CDR3nt: TGTGCCAGCAGCTTGGGAACAGGGGCCTATGGCTACACCTTC

abundance: .
j_gene: TRBJ2-3
d_gene: .
v_gene: TRBV28
CDR3aa: CASSLTIHTDTQYF
CDR3nt: TGTGCCAGCAGCTTAACTATACACACAGATACGCAGTATTTT

abundance: few
j_gene: TRBJ1-5
d_gene: .
v_gene: TRBV4-2
CDR3aa: CASSQEKRQPQHF
CDR3nt: TGTGCCAGCAGCCAAGAAAAGCGTCAGCCCCAGCATTTT

abundance: .
j_gene: TRBJ2-3
d_gene: .
v_gene: TRBV27
CDR3aa: CASSPRTDTQYF
CDR3nt: TGTGCCAGCAGTCCTAGGACAGATACGCAGTATTTT

abundance: .
j_gene: TRBJ1-1
d_gene: .
v_gene: TRBV3-1/TRBV3-2
CDR3aa: CASSPWRANTEAFF
CDR3nt: TGTGCCAGCAGCCCTTGGCGGGCGAACACTGAAGCTTTCTTT

abundance: once
j_gene: TRBJ1-3
d_gene: .
v_gene: TRBV30
CDR3aa: CAWSEGQGYSGNTIYF
CDR3nt: TGTGCCTGGAGTGAGGGGCAGGGATACTCTGGAAACACCATATATTTT

abundance: .
j_gene: TRBJ2-2
d_gene: TRBD2
v_gene: TRBV7-2
CDR3aa: CASITLAGAGELFF
CDR3nt: TGTGCCAGCATTACCCTAGCGGGAGCCGGGGAGCTGTTTTTT

abundance: .
j_gene: TRBJ2-1
d_gene: .
v_gene: TRBV5-6
CDR3aa: CASSLGLGNEQFF
CDR3nt: TGTGCCAGCAGCTTGGGACTTGGGAATGAGCAGTTCTTC

abundance: .
j_gene: TRBJ1-5
d_gene: .
v_gene: TRBV6-5
CDR3aa: CASSSRASSNQPQHF
CDR3nt: TGTGCCAGCAGTTCCAGGGCTAGTAGCAATCAGCCCCAGCATTTT

abundance: .
j_gene: TRBJ2-1
d_gene: .
v_gene: TRBV5-8
CDR3aa: CASSFMRGMEGNEQFF
CDR3nt: TGTGCCAGCAGCTTTATGAGAGGAATGGAAGGCAATGAGCAGTTCTTC

abundance: .
j_gene: TRBJ2-3
d_gene: TRBD2
v_gene: TRBV6-2/TRBV6-3
CDR3aa: CASSGTSGRKADTQYF
CDR3nt: TGTGCCAGCAGCGGGACTAGCGGGAGGAAAGCAGATACGCAGTATTTT

abundance: .
j_gene: TRBJ1-1
d_gene: .
v_gene: TRBV3-1/TRBV3-2
CDR3aa: CASSQDGGIPFVTEAFF
CDR3nt: TGTGCCAGCAGCCAAGATGGGGGGATACCTTTTGTGACTGAAGCTTTCTTT

abundance: .
j_gene: TRBJ2-5
d_gene: TRBD2
v_gene: TRBV30
CDR3aa: CAWRQGGRETQYF
CDR3nt: TGTGCCTGGAGGCAGGGAGGGAGGGAGACCCAGTACTTC

abundance: .
j_gene: TRBJ1-5
d_gene: .
v_gene: TRBV18
CDR3aa: CASSPQAGNQPQHF
CDR3nt: TGTGCCAGCTCACCACAGGCAGGGAATCAGCCCCAGCATTTT

abundance: .
j_gene: TRBJ2-3
d_gene: TRBD2
v_gene: TRBV7-2
CDR3aa: CASSPRTSGTFTDTQYF
CDR3nt: TGTGCCAGCAGCCCGAGGACTAGCGGGACGTTCACAGATACGCAGTATTTT

abundance: .
j_gene: TRBJ2-1
d_gene: TRBD1
v_gene: TRBV2
CDR3aa: CASSTGVDEQFF
CDR3nt: TGTGCCAGCAGTACAGGGGTCGATGAGCAGTTCTTC

abundance: .
j_gene: TRBJ1-1
d_gene: TRBD1
v_gene: TRBV6-5
CDR3aa: CASRAFGQGDREAFF
CDR3nt: TGTGCCAGCAGGGCCTTCGGACAGGGGGATCGTGAAGCTTTCTTT

abundance: .
j_gene: TRBJ1-1
d_gene: .
v_gene: TRBV3-1/TRBV3-2
CDR3aa: CASSQGREAFF
CDR3nt: TGTGCCAGCAGCCAGGGGAGGGAAGCTTTCTTT

abundance: few
j_gene: TRBJ1-1
d_gene: .
v_gene: TRBV5-1
CDR3aa: CASSLHGGNTEAFF
CDR3nt: TGCGCCAGCAGCTTACACGGGGGGAACACTGAAGCTTTCTTT

abundance: once
j_gene: TRBJ1-3
d_gene: .
v_gene: TRBV7-8
CDR3aa: CASSLFRSSGNTIYF
CDR3nt: TGTGCCAGCAGCTTATTTCGGAGCTCTGGAAACACCATATATTTT

abundance: .
j_gene: TRBJ2-1
d_gene: TRBD2
v_gene: TRBV14
CDR3aa: CASSPPAGRYNEQFF
CDR3nt: TGTGCCAGCAGCCCGCCAGCGGGAAGGTACAATGAGCAGTTCTTC

abundance: .
j_gene: TRBJ2-3
d_gene: TRBD2
v_gene: TRBV2
CDR3aa: CASRMGPSGLSTDTQYF
CDR3nt: TGTGCCAGCAGGATGGGCCCTAGCGGGCTTAGCACAGATACGCAGTATTTT

abundance: .
j_gene: TRBJ2-3
d_gene: .
v_gene: TRBV18
CDR3aa: CASSPIRDKADTQYF
CDR3nt: TGTGCCAGCTCACCAATCCGGGACAAAGCGGATACGCAGTATTTT

abundance: .
j_gene: TRBJ2-3
d_gene: .
v_gene: TRBV3-1/TRBV3-2
CDR3aa: CASSHTRGGQYF
CDR3nt: TGTGCCAGCAGCCACACGAGGGGGGGGCAGTATTTT

abundance: .
j_gene: TRBJ1-5
d_gene: .
v_gene: TRBV3-1/TRBV3-2
CDR3aa: CASSQAAAPWPQHF
CDR3nt: TGTGCCAGCAGCCAAGCGGCGGCCCCTTGGCCCCAGCATTTT

abundance: .
j_gene: TRBJ1-1
d_gene: TRBD1
v_gene: TRBV28
CDR3aa: CASIRQGGNTEAFF
CDR3nt: TGTGCCAGCATAAGACAGGGGGGGAACACTGAAGCTTTCTTT

abundance: .
j_gene: TRBJ1-2
d_gene: .
v_gene: TRBV6-2/TRBV6-3
CDR3aa: CASSQQLYGYTF
CDR3nt: TGTGCCAGCAGCCAACAGCTTTATGGCTACACCTTC

abundance: .
j_gene: TRBJ2-7
d_gene: TRBD1
v_gene: TRBV9
CDR3aa: CASSVAGQGPPASSEQYF
CDR3nt: TGTGCCAGCAGCGTAGCGGGACAGGGCCCTCCAGCCTCCTCCGAGCAGTACTTC

abundance: .
j_gene: TRBJ1-4
d_gene: .
v_gene: TRBV13
CDR3aa: CASSLLGEANEKLFF
CDR3nt: TGTGCCAGCAGCTTACTAGGGGAGGCTAATGAAAAACTGTTTTTT

abundance: .
j_gene: TRBJ1-2
d_gene: .
v_gene: TRBV7-2
CDR3aa: CASSLTQGFKGYGYTF
CDR3nt: TGTGCCAGCAGCTTAACACAGGGCTTCAAAGGCTATGGCTACACCTTC

abundance: .
j_gene: TRBJ1-2
d_gene: .
v_gene: TRBV7-2
CDR3aa: CASSPGRGPNYGYTF
CDR3nt: TGTGCCAGCAGCCCGGGCCGGGGTCCTAACTATGGCTACACCTTC

abundance: .
j_gene: TRBJ2-1
d_gene: TRBD2
v_gene: TRBV6-2/TRBV6-3
CDR3aa: CASSYAASGSQDEQFF
CDR3nt: TGTGCCAGCAGTTACGCGGCTAGCGGGAGCCAGGATGAGCAGTTCTTC

abundance: .
j_gene: TRBJ2-2
d_gene: TRBD2
v_gene: TRBV6-1
CDR3aa: CASSERASGSTGELFF
CDR3nt: TGTGCCAGCAGTGAAAGGGCTAGCGGGAGTACCGGGGAGCTGTTTTTT

abundance: .
j_gene: TRBJ2-5
d_gene: TRBD1
v_gene: TRBV5-4
CDR3aa: CASSLPARDRGSTQYF
CDR3nt: TGTGCCAGCAGCTTACCAGCCCGGGACAGGGGCTCGACCCAGTACTTC

abundance: .
j_gene: TRBJ1-2
d_gene: TRBD1
v_gene: TRBV5-4
CDR3aa: CASSPDRGDYGYTF
CDR3nt: TGTGCCAGCAGCCCGGACAGGGGGGACTATGGCTACACCTTC

abundance: .
j_gene: TRBJ2-7
d_gene: TRBD2
v_gene: TRBV5-1
CDR3aa: CASSLASSGSRYEQYF
CDR3nt: TGCGCCAGCAGCTTGGCTTCTAGCGGGAGCCGATACGAGCAGTACTTC

abundance: .
j_gene: TRBJ2-1
d_gene: .
v_gene: TRBV28
CDR3aa: CASSLTSPREQFF
CDR3nt: TGTGCCAGCAGTTTAACTAGTCCGCGTGAGCAGTTCTTC

abundance: .
j_gene: TRBJ1-4
d_gene: .
v_gene: TRBV4-2
CDR3aa: CASSQDDQGLGFF
CDR3nt: TGTGCCAGCAGCCAAGATGACCAGGGGCTCGGGTTCTTT

abundance: .
j_gene: TRBJ1-2
d_gene: .
v_gene: TRBV6-1
CDR3aa: CASSEAGDTDYGYTF
CDR3nt: TGTGCCAGCAGTGAAGCGGGTGATACAGACTATGGCTACACCTTC

abundance: .
j_gene: TRBJ2-1
d_gene: TRBD2
v_gene: TRBV18
CDR3aa: CASSPPGLAGGNEQFF
CDR3nt: TGTGCCAGCTCACCCCCCGGACTAGCGGGAGGAAATGAGCAGTTCTTC

abundance: .
j_gene: TRBJ1-6
d_gene: .
v_gene: TRBV12-3/TRBV12-4
CDR3aa: CASSFSDSPLHF
CDR3nt: TGTGCCAGCAGTTTTTCGGATTCACCCCTCCACTTT

abundance: .
j_gene: TRBJ2-5
d_gene: .
v_gene: TRBV5-4
CDR3aa: CASSLGVEATQYF
CDR3nt: TGTGCCAGCAGCTTAGGGGTTGAGGCGACCCAGTACTTC

abundance: .
j_gene: TRBJ1-3
d_gene: .
v_gene: TRBV7-3
CDR3aa: CASSPDNSGNTIYF
CDR3nt: TGTGCCAGCAGCCCCGACAACTCTGGAAACACCATATATTTT

abundance: .
j_gene: TRBJ2-5
d_gene: .
v_gene: TRBV5-1
CDR3aa: CASSWGRGETQYF
CDR3nt: TGCGCCAGCAGCTGGGGTCGAGGGGAGACCCAGTACTTC

abundance: few
j_gene: TRBJ2-3
d_gene: .
v_gene: TRBV19
CDR3aa: CASSLQGGRLSDTQYF
CDR3nt: TGTGCCAGTAGCTTGCAGGGGGGACGCCTCTCAGATACGCAGTATTTT

abundance: .
j_gene: TRBJ2-3
d_gene: .
v_gene: TRBV21-1
CDR3aa: CASRHLKGTRNTDTQYF
CDR3nt: TGTGCCAGCAGACACTTAAAGGGGACTCGCAACACAGATACGCAGTATTTT

abundance: .
j_gene: TRBJ1-4
d_gene: .
v_gene: TRBV28
CDR3aa: CASSFRLVGANEKLFF
CDR3nt: TGTGCCAGCAGTTTTCGGCTGGTAGGGGCTAATGAAAAACTGTTTTTT

abundance: .
j_gene: TRBJ2-5
d_gene: TRBD2
v_gene: TRBV11-2
CDR3aa: CASSSKREGLTLKETQYF
CDR3nt: TGTGCCAGCAGCTCTAAGCGGGAGGGCCTTACCTTAAAAGAGACCCAGTACTTC

abundance: .
j_gene: TRBJ2-1
d_gene: .
v_gene: TRBV5-4
CDR3aa: CASSPTPSSYNEQFF
CDR3nt: TGTGCCAGCAGCCCAACTCCAAGCTCCTACAATGAGCAGTTCTTC

abundance: .
j_gene: TRBJ1-1
d_gene: .
v_gene: TRBV18
CDR3aa: CASSPTGSRATEAFF
CDR3nt: TGTGCCAGCTCACCAACGGGCAGCAGGGCGACTGAAGCTTTCTTT

abundance: .
j_gene: TRBJ2-7
d_gene: TRBD1
v_gene: TRBV19
CDR3aa: CASSVGTGFYEQYF
CDR3nt: TGTGCCAGTAGTGTGGGGACAGGGTTCTACGAGCAGTACTTC